These 13 T cell receptor beta chains share one sample of origin, sequenced in a study of cytomegalovirus exposure and HLA in healthy donors. TCRdb's copy holds only in-frame clones and misses some; the assay was immunoSEQ multiplex PCR. Among about 200,000 clones listed, roughly 88% were seen once. Material: PBMCs. The receptors originated from a woman younger than 30 in good health and CMV-seronegative.

V gene TRBV29-1 combines with J gene TRBJ1-1; 7 bases fit TRBD1. The CDR3 contains 18 residues. Germline assignment: CDR1 SQVTM and CDR2 ANQGSEA. J lost 0 bases, V lost 7 bases, and 20 bases had no gene match. In nucleotides, the CDR3 is TGCAGCGCGCGGTACTACTCGACAGGGAAGGATATGAACACTGAAGCTTTCTTT. Its protein product is CSARYYSTGKDMNTEAFF.

The chain recombines TRBV10-1 with TRBJ2-3, with TRBD2 matching 10 bases. V shed 0 bases and J 4 bases; nucleotides not matched to a gene: 10. There are 18 residues in the CDR3. Germline V CDR1 and CDR2: WNHNN, SYGVQD (reference sequence). DNA for the CDR3: TGCGCCAGCAGTGAGTCGATCTGGAGCGGGGGGGCCCCAGATACGCAGTATTTT. Translated: CASSESIWSGGAPDTQYF.

The chain joins TRBV6-5 to TRBJ2-2, with 8 bases fitting TRBD1. J was trimmed by 8 bases and V by 8 bases; bases with no gene match: 4. The CDR3 spans 12 residues. Germline-derived CDR1 and CDR2 are MNHEY and SVGAGI. The CDR3 DNA reads TGTGCCAGCGCTCACAGGGGGGGGGAGCTGTTTTTT. As protein: CASAHRGGELFF.

The chain has TRBV9 and TRBJ2-7; weak D call: TRBD1 (5 bases). V was pared by 3 bases and J by 7 bases, with 11 bases between. The germline CDR1 and CDR2 sequences are SGDLS and YYNGEE. The CDR3 covers 12 residues. CDR3 coding DNA: TGTGCCAGCAGCGATACAGGTCGGGAGCAGTACTTC. Translating gives CASSDTGREQYF. Filled out from reference TRBV9 and TRBJ2-7, the complete variable domain reads DSGVTQTPKHLITATGQRVTLRCSPRSGDLSVYWYQQSLDQGLQFLIQYYNGEERAKGNILERFSAQQFPDLHSELNLSSLELGDSALYFCASSDTGREQYFGPGTRLTVT.

The chain combines TRBV18 with TRBJ2-5; tentative D call: TRBD2 (6 bases). This CDR3 region has 15 residues. Trimming removed 3 bases from V and 3 bases from J, with 14 bases in between. The germline V gene encodes CDR1 KGHSH and CDR2 LQKENI. The CDR3 sequence: CASSPSRGLEETQYF. As DNA, the CDR3 is TGTGCCAGCTCACCGAGTCGGGGACTCGAAGAGACCCAGTACTTC.

This rearrangement joins TRBV10-2 to TRBJ2-7; no firm D call. The V end lost 11 bases, the J end lost 1 base, and 12 bases lay between the germline ends. The CDR3 extends over 12 amino acids. Looked up from germline, CDR1 is WSHSY and CDR2 is SAAADI. The CDR3 reads CADSPVSYEQYF. CDR3 sequence (DNA): TGCGCCGATAGTCCGGTTTCCTACGAGCAGTACTTC.

The CDR3 spells CASGERVNTEAFF. DNA of the CDR3: TGTGCCAGCGGGGAGAGGGTGAACACTGAAGCTTTCTTT. The chain couples TRBV6-1 to TRBJ1-1; D is uncertain. V dropped 8 bases and J dropped 0 bases, with 10 bases sitting between them. The germline gives CDR1 MNHNS, CDR2 SASEGT. CDR3 length equals 13 residues.

The chain carries TRBV18 and TRBJ1-5; 12 bases agree with TRBD1. This CDR3 comprises 19 residues. The germline V gene has CDR1 KGHSH and CDR2 LQKENI. The trim removed 5 bases at V and 0 bases at J, leaving 11 bases unmatched. Written as DNA, the CDR3 is TGTGCCAGCTCAGCCTGGGACAGGGGGCTTCCCTTTAGCAATCAGCCCCAGCATTTT. Encoded protein: CASSAWDRGLPFSNQPQHF.

The V gene is TRBV7-9, the J gene TRBJ2-7; possible D gene TRBD2, 5 bases. Germline loops: CDR1 SEHNR, CDR2 FQNEAQ (reference sequence). CDR3 size: 15 residues. V lost 3 bases, J lost 3 bases, and 15 bases lay in between. The CDR3 coding sequence is TGTGCCAGCAGCTTCATCAGTGGGAGTAGCTACGAGCAGTACTTC. Protein sequence: CASSFISGSSYEQYF.

The V gene is TRBV19, the J gene TRBJ1-2, with a possible D match to TRBD1 (6 bases). The CDR3 runs to 13 residues. V dropped 6 bases and J dropped 4 bases, with 12 bases sitting between them. Germline CDR1 LNHDA, CDR2 SQIVND (reference sequence). CDR3 DNA: TGTGCCAGTAGACAGGGTCTAACCTATGGCTACACCTTC. This encodes CASRQGLTYGYTF.

This clone appeared once. This rearrangement joins TRBV6-1 to TRBJ2-1; maybe TRBD2 (5 bases). Trimming removed 4 bases at V and 3 bases at J, with 19 bases between. CDR3 length: 17 amino acids. Germline CDR1 is MNHNS and CDR2 is SASEGT. DNA of the CDR3: TGTGCCAGCAGTGGGCCTATGGGGTCGGGGATCTACAATGAGCAGTTCTTC. Translating it yields CASSGPMGSGIYNEQFF.

The count of this clone is one. V usage is TRBV2 and J usage is TRBJ2-7; TRBD1 might be the D (6 bases). From germline, CDR1 is SNHLY and CDR2 FYNNEI. This CDR3 has 16 residues. V was pared by 3 bases and J by 3 bases, with 18 bases between. CDR3 residues: CASSDILGAAVYEQYF. As DNA, the CDR3 is TGTGCCAGCAGTGATATATTGGGGGCAGCCGTCTACGAGCAGTACTTC.

This clone was observed a few times. The J gene is TRBJ2-3, the V gene TRBV2; D gene unclear. The V end was cut by 3 bases, the J end by 0 bases, with 19 bases between. The CDR3 has 18 residues. The germline V gene encodes CDR1 SNHLY and CDR2 FYNNEI. The CDR3 nucleotides are TGTGCCAGCAGTGACCTTACCTTGGCAGGTTTGAGCACAGATACGCAGTATTTT. Its protein product is CASSDLTLAGLSTDTQYF.